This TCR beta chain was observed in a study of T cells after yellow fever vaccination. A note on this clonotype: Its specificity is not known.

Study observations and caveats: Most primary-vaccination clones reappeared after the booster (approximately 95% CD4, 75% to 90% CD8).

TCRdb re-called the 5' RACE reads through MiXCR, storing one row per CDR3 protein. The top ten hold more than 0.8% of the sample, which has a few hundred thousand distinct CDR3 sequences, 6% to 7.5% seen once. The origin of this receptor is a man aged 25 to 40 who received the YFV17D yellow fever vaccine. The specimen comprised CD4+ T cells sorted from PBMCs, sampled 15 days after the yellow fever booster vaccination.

The CDR3 here is CASSPSGGRETQYF. Here the CDR3 DNA reads TGTGCCAGCAGCCCCTCGGGGGGGCGAGAGACCCAGTACTTC. This chain connects TRBV7-9 to TRBJ2-5; 8 bases line up with TRBD2. V lost 5 bases and J lost 4; bases outside the gene matches: 6. CDR3 size: 14 residues. The germline CDR1 and CDR2 sequences are SEHNR and FQNEAQ (reference sequence).